This is a list of T cell receptor beta chains from one sample in a study of blood T cell repertoires in COVID-19. Sequenced by immunoSEQ multiplex PCR; TCRdb stores in-frame clones only, minus some. The sample shows about 51,000 clones, roughly 90% of them seen only once. Specimen: peripheral blood. All receptors derive from a man aged 50-59 years with acute or convalescent COVID-19. Both conserved end residues are part of each CDR3. A D gene is named only where the DNA matches it firmly. Only some rows state a clone size, as once, few, many or a class for expanded clones.

clone_size | j_call | d_call | v_call | cdr3_nt | cdr3_aa
- | TRBJ1-1 | - | TRBV19 | TGTGCCTCAAGGGAGGGCAGATCGGGTATGATCCCTGAAGCTTTCTTT | CASREGRSGMIPEAFF
- | TRBJ2-1 | TRBD2 | TRBV10-1 | TGCGCCAGCCAGCGGGGGGGTTCGGGTGAGCAGTTCTTC | CASQRGGSGEQFF
- | TRBJ2-1 | TRBD1 | TRBV6-6 | TGTGCCAGCAGTCTCAGGCCCGGGACAGGGGTCTACAATGAGCAGTTCTTC | CASSLRPGTGVYNEQFF
few | TRBJ2-2 | - | TRBV19 | TGTGCCAGTAGTTTACAGGGCGAAGGCCTCACCGGGGAGCTGTTTTTT | CASSLQGEGLTGELFF
- | TRBJ2-1 | TRBD1 | TRBV30 | TGTGCCTGGAATGGGGACAGAGGAGAGCAGTTCTTC | CAWNGDRGEQFF
- | TRBJ1-2 | TRBD1 | TRBV10-2 | TGCGCCAGCAGATATGGACAGGGGGCCTATGGCTACACCTTC | CASRYGQGAYGYTF
- | TRBJ2-3 | TRBD1 | TRBV18 | TGTGCCAGCTCACTCCTATCAGGGGACAGGTCAAGGTTT | CASSLLSGDRSRF
- | TRBJ1-5 | TRBD1 | TRBV20-1 | TGCAGTGCTAGTGGTTTGGGGGGGACAGGGAGCAATCAGCCCCAGCATTTT | CSASGLGGTGSNQPQHF
- | TRBJ2-1 | TRBD1 | TRBV29-1 | TGCAGCCAAGGGACAGGGGGTTTCAATGAGCAGTTCTTC | CSQGTGGFNEQFF
- | TRBJ2-7 | - | TRBV5-1 | TGCGCCAGCAGCTTGTGGAGCAGTTCCTACGAGCAGTACTTC | CASSLWSSSYEQYF
- | TRBJ1-3 | - | TRBV5-1 | TGCGCCAGCAGTGGAGCAGCCACTGGAAACACCATATATTTT | CASSGAATGNTIYF
- | TRBJ1-1 | - | TRBV7-9 | TGTGCCAGCAGCTTAGTAGGGGCAGGCCAAGCAGGGAACACTGAAGCTTTCTTT | CASSLVGAGQAGNTEAFF
- | TRBJ1-5 | - | TRBV30 | TGTGCCTGGGATTCCGGCCTTCAGGGCCAGCCCCAGCATTTT | CAWDSGLQGQPQHF
- | TRBJ2-7 | TRBD1 | TRBV3-1/TRBV3-2 | TGTGCCAGCAGCCAAGCTCGGGACAGGGGCGTAGGGCAGTACTTC | CASSQARDRGVGQYF
- | TRBJ1-2 | TRBD1 | TRBV5-1 | TGCGCCAGCAGCCGGACAGGGACACCCAACTATGGCTACACCTTC | CASSRTGTPNYGYTF
- | TRBJ1-2 | TRBD1 | TRBV5-6 | TGTGCCAGCAGCTCGCAGGGGGGAAAATCGCGGGGCTACACCTTC | CASSSQGGKSRGYTF
- | TRBJ2-5 | TRBD2 | TRBV5-1 | TGCGCCAGCAGCTTGGTTGCGGGACTAGCGGGGTCTGAGACCCAGCACTTC | CASSLVAGLAGSETQHF
- | TRBJ1-2 | TRBD1 | TRBV11-2 | TGTGCCAGCGCGATCGGACAGGGGGCAGAAGGCTACACCTTC | CASAIGQGAEGYTF
- | TRBJ1-1 | - | TRBV19 | TGTGCCAGTAGTATAGACTCCTGGGGGGGCGGGAACACTGAAGCTTTCTTT | CASSIDSWGGGNTEAFF
once | TRBJ1-2 | TRBD1 | TRBV4-2 | TGTGCCAGCAGCCAAGTTGCGGGACAGGGGAATGGCTACACCTTC | CASSQVAGQGNGYTF
- | TRBJ1-5 | TRBD1 | TRBV6-1 | TGTGCCAGCAGTGAACAGGGGGCAGGACTTCAGCCCCAGCATTTT | CASSEQGAGLQPQHF
- | TRBJ2-7 | TRBD1 | TRBV5-6 | TGTGCCAGCAGCTTCCCGGGACAGGGTTCCTCCGAGCAGTACTTC | CASSFPGQGSSEQYF
once | TRBJ1-1 | - | TRBV29-1 | TGCAGCGTTGAAGATCGTCGAATTAGGGGCAACACTGAAGCTTTCTTT | CSVEDRRIRGNTEAFF
- | TRBJ2-7 | - | TRBV21-1 | TGTGCCAGCAGCAAAGGAGCACCGGGGAAAACCTACGAGCAGTACTTC | CASSKGAPGKTYEQYF
- | TRBJ1-1 | - | TRBV7-8 | TGTGCCAGCAGCTTATCCGGGATCGGGTTCTCTGAAGCTTTCTTT | CASSLSGIGFSEAFF
once | TRBJ1-4 | TRBD1 | TRBV15 | TGTGCCACCAGCAGAACAGGGGGGTATGAAAAACTGTTTTTT | CATSRTGGYEKLFF
- | TRBJ1-4 | TRBD1 | TRBV9 | TGTGCCAGCAGCGTTCAGGGGGCAACTAATGAAAAACTGTTTTTT | CASSVQGATNEKLFF
- | TRBJ2-3 | - | TRBV9 | TGTGCCAGCAGCATACAGGGCTCCACAGATACGCAGTATTTT | CASSIQGSTDTQYF
once | TRBJ1-1 | - | TRBV5-8 | TGTGCCAGCAGCTTTGAGGTTACGAACACTGAAGCTTTCTTT | CASSFEVTNTEAFF
- | TRBJ1-3 | - | TRBV7-2 | TGTGCCAGCAGCCCCACTAACTCTGGAAACACCATATATTTT | CASSPTNSGNTIYF
- | TRBJ2-1 | - | TRBV5-1 | TGCGCCAGCAGCTTGGGGGAAGCGGGTAATGAGCAGTTCTTC | CASSLGEAGNEQFF
- | TRBJ1-1 | TRBD1 | TRBV3-1/TRBV3-2 | TGTGCCAGCAGCCTAGGGACAGGGGGCTGGAACACTGAAGCTTTCTTT | CASSLGTGGWNTEAFF
- | TRBJ1-2 | TRBD1 | TRBV30 | TGTGCCTGGAGTGTACTGCCAGGGGGCTATGGCTACACCTTC | CAWSVLPGGYGYTF
- | TRBJ2-5 | TRBD2 | TRBV4-2 | TGTGCCAGCAGCCAAGATTGGCGGGGGGGCCGGGAGACCCAGTACTTC | CASSQDWRGGRETQYF
- | TRBJ1-1 | TRBD1 | TRBV5-1 | TGCGCCAGCAGCTTGGACAGGGGGGTGAACACTGAAGCTTTCTTT | CASSLDRGVNTEAFF
- | TRBJ1-2 | TRBD1 | TRBV27 | TGTGCCAGCAGTCTCAGCAGGGGGCCCGGTGGCTACACCTTC | CASSLSRGPGGYTF
- | TRBJ2-7 | TRBD2 | TRBV7-9 | TGTGCCAGCAGCTTAAATCTAGCGGGGGACCAGTCCTACGAGCAGTACTTC | CASSLNLAGDQSYEQYF
- | TRBJ2-1 | TRBD2 | TRBV24-1 | TGTGCCACCAGTGCCTCGGTACTAGCGGGGGGGCCTTCCTACAATGAGCAGTTCTTC | CATSASVLAGGPSYNEQFF
- | TRBJ2-4 | TRBD2 | TRBV6-2/TRBV6-3 | TGTGCCAGCAGTTCGCGGGAGACACCCGGGACAAACATTCAGTACTTC | CASSSRETPGTNIQYF
- | TRBJ2-3 | - | TRBV6-5 | TGTGCCAGCAAAGAGCTGGGGACTCCAGAAGATACGCAGTATTTT | CASKELGTPEDTQYF